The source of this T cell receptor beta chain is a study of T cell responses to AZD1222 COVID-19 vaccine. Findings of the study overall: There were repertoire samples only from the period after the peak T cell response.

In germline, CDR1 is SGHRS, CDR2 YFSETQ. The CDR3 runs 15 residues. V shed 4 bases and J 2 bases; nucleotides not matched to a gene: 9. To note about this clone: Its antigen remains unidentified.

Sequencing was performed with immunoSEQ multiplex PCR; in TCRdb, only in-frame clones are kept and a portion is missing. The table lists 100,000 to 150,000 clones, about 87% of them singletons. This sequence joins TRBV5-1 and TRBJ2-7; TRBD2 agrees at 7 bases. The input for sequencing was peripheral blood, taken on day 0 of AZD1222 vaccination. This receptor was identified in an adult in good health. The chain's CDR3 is CASSLGGRTPYEQYF. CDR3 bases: TGCGCCAGCAGCCTCGGCGGGAGAACCCCCTACGAGCAGTACTTC.